Shown below are 8 T cell receptor beta chains from a single sample sequenced in a study of human T cells and chemical hapten exposure listed by TCRdb under 2021. The library relied on RACE. Sequenced on a NextSeq 500. The raw public data were reprocessed by TCRdb itself: fastp quality trimming at Q25, MiXCR clonotype calling, in-frame beta chains only. Each CDR3 protein gets just one entry, which takes the most common genes and DNA from the rows behind it. Recorded for this sample are roughly 380,000 distinct CDR3 sequences; about 6.9% of them occurred a single time. About 6% of the sample comes from the top ten. This specimen's time point label, interpreted: patch test 2, 6 weeks after DPC sensitization. The treatment or condition label, as the study defines it: therapeutic diphenylcyclopropenone sensitization with weekly scalp DPC. The material sequenced was whole blood, taken in connection with sensitization to the hapten diphenylcyclopropenone (DPC). All receptors derive from a woman in her late teens or twenties with alopecia areata. Some clones in this sample may be carry-over from other donors' samples.

V is TRBV6-1 and J is TRBJ2-6; D is unresolved. This CDR3 comprises 18 residues. Germline CDR1 and CDR2: MNHNS and SASEGT. Trimming pared 1 base from V and 0 bases from J, leaving 13 bases between. The CDR3 is CASSEGLGGSSGANVLTF. The CDR3 DNA sequence: TGTGCCAGCAGTGAAGGTTTAGGCGGTTCCTCTGGGGCCAACGTCCTGACTTTC.

This clonotype was seen many times. The genes are TRBV20-1 and TRBJ1-5; D perhaps matches TRBD1 (6 bases). The V end lost 6 bases, the J end lost 0 bases, and 18 bases lay between the germline ends. CDR1 and CDR2 (germline): DFQATT, SNEGSKA (reference sequence). This CDR3 is built from 16 residues. The DNA for the CDR3 is TGCAGTGCCAGCTCCCGACTAGGGGGTAGCAATCAGCCCCAGCATTTT. Translation: CSASSRLGGSNQPQHF.

This clonotype was counted many times. The chain has TRBV7-9 and TRBJ2-3; D ambiguous. Trimming took off 5 bases at V and 4 bases at J, with 19 bases between the two ends. The CDR3 consists of 16 residues. The germline CDR1 and CDR2 sequences are SEHNR and FQNEAQ (reference sequence). The CDR3 loop reads CASSPPPALVSDTQYF. CDR3 sequence (DNA): TGTGCCAGCAGCCCCCCCCCGGCCCTTGTCTCAGATACGCAGTATTTT.

This clonotype was recorded many times. The chain employs TRBV4-3 and TRBJ1-1; no reliable D call. This CDR3 comprises 14 residues. Trimming shortened V by 4 bases and J by 6 bases, and 15 bases separated the two germline ends. Germline lookup yields CDR1 LGHNA and CDR2 YSLEER. The CDR3 reads CASSPVSGVAEAFF. The CDR3 DNA reads TGCGCCAGCAGCCCTGTTAGTGGGGTGGCTGAAGCTTTCTTT.

This clonotype has only a few counts. The V and J genes are TRBV23-1 and TRBJ2-5; the D gene is possibly TRBD1 (5 bases). TRBV23-1 is an open reading frame whose function is uncertain. V lost 0 bases to trimming and J lost 2 bases, with 19 bases between them. The CDR3 is 18 residues long. Written as DNA, the CDR3 is TGCGCCAGCAGTCAATCGTCGGCAGGGCCTTCTGCACAAGAGACCCAGTACTTC. It translates to CASSQSSAGPSAQETQYF.

J is TRBJ2-2 and V is TRBV7-2; a weak D match, TRBD1 (5 bases). The CDR3 has 14 amino acids. Germline assignment: CDR1 SGHTA and CDR2 FQGNSA. Trimming removed 2 bases from V and 6 bases from J, with 10 bases in between. CDR3 bases: TGTGCCAGCAGCTTAAGCAGGGATGCCGGGGAGCTGTTTTTT. Translating it yields CASSLSRDAGELFF.

The chain couples TRBV6-6 to TRBJ1-2, with D perhaps TRBD1 (6 bases). Trimming removed 6 bases at V and 5 bases at J, with 19 bases between. The CDR3 contains 15 residues. From germline, CDR1 is MNHNY and CDR2 SVGAGI (reference sequence). The CDR3 protein is CASSHQGPRGYGYTF. The CDR3 DNA follows: TGTGCCAGCAGCCACCAGGGCCCCAGGGGATATGGCTACACCTTC.

V is TRBV25-1 and J is TRBJ2-5; the D is unclear. The germline V gene has CDR1 MGHDK and CDR2 SYGVNS. V was trimmed by 0 bases and J by 4 bases, leaving 12 bases between them. This CDR3 is 15 amino acids long. Here the CDR3 reads CASSEYIGPLETQYF. As DNA, the CDR3 is TGTGCCAGCAGTGAATATATAGGGCCCCTAGAGACCCAGTACTTC.